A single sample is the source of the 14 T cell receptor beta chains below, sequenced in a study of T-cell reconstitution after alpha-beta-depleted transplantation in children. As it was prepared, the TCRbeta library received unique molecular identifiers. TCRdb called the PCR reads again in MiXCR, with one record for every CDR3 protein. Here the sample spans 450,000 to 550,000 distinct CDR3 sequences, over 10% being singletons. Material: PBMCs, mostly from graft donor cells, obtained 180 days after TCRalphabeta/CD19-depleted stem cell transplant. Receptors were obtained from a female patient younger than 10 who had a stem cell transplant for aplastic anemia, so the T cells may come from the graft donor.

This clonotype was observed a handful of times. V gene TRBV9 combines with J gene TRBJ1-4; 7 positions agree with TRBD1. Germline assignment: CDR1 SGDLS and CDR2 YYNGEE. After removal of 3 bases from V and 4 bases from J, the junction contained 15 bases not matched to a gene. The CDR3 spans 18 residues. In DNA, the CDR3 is TGTGCCAGCAGCGACCGGGACAGACGCCTTTCGAGTAATGAAAAACTGTTTTTT. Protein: CASSDRDRRLSSNEKLFF.

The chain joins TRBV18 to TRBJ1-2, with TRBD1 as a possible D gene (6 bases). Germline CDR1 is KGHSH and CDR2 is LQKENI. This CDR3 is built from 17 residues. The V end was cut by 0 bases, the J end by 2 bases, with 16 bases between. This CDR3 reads CASSPPSGQGPNYGYTF. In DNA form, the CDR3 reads TGTGCCAGCTCACCACCGAGTGGGCAGGGGCCAAACTATGGCTACACCTTC.

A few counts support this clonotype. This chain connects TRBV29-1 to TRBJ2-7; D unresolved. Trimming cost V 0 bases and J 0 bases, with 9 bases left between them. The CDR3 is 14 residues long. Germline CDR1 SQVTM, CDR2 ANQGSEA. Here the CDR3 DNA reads TGCAGCGTTGAAGAGGGCCCGAGCTCCTACGAGCAGTACTTC. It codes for CSVEEGPSSYEQYF.

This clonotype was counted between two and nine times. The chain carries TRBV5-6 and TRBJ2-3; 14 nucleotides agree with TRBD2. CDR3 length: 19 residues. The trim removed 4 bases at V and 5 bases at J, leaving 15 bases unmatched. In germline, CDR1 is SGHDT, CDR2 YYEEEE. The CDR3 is CASSTAIRGLAGAVDTQYF. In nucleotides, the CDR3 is TGTGCCAGCAGCACCGCAATCAGGGGACTAGCGGGAGCCGTAGATACGCAGTATTTT.

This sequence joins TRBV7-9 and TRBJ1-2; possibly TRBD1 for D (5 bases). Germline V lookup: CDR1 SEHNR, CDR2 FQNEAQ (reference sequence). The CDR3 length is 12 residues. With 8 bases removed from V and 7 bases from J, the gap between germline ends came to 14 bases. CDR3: CASHWGGSGYTF. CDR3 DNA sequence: TGTGCCAGCCACTGGGGGGGTAGTGGCTACACCTTC.

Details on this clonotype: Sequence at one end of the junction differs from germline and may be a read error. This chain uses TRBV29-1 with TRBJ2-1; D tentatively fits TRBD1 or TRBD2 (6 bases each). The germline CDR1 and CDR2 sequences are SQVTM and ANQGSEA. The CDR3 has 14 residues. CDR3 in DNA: TGCAGCGTTGAAGCGGGGGCAACCTACAATGACCAGTTCTTC. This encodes CSVEAGATYNDQFF.

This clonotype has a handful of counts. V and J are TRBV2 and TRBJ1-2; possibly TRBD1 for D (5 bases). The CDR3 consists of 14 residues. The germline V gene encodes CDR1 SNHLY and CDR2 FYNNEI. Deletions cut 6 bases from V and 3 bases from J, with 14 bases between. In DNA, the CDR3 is TGTGCCAGCAGCCCAGGGTTTGTAGACTATGGCTACACCTTC. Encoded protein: CASSPGFVDYGYTF.

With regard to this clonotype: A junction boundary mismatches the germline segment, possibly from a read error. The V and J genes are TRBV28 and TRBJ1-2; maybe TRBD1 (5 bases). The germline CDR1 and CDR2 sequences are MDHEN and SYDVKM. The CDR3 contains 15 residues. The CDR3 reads CASSISGRQNYGYAF. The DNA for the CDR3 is TGTGCCAGCAGTATATCGGGACGGCAGAACTATGGCTACGCCTTC.

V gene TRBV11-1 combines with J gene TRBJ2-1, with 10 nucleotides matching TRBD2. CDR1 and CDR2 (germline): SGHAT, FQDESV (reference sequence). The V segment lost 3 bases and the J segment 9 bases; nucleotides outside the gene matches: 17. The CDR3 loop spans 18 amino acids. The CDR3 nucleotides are TGTGCCAGCAGCTTGCCTAGGGAGAAGCGGGAGGGCCTAGGTGAGCAGTTCTTC. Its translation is CASSLPREKREGLGEQFF.

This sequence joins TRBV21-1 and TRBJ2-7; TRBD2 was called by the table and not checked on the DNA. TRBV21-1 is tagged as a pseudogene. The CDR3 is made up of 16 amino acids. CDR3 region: CASSIGRRGRFYEQYV. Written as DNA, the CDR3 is TGTGCCAGCAGCATAGGAAGGAGGGGCAGATTTTACGAGCAGTACGTC.

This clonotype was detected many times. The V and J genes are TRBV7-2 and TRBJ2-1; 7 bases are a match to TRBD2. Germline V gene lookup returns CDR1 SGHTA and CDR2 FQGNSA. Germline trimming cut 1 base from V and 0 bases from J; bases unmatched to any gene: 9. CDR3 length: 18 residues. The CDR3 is CASSLVMGCGSSYNEQFF. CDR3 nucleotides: TGTGCCAGCAGCTTAGTTATGGGTTGCGGGAGCTCCTACAATGAGCAGTTCTTC.

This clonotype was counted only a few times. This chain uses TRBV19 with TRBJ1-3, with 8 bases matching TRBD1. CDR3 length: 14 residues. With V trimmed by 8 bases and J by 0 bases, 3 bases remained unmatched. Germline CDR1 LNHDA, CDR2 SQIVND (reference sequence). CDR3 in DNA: TGTGCCAGTGAAACAGGGGGCTCTGGAAACACCATATATTTT. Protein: CASETGGSGNTIYF.

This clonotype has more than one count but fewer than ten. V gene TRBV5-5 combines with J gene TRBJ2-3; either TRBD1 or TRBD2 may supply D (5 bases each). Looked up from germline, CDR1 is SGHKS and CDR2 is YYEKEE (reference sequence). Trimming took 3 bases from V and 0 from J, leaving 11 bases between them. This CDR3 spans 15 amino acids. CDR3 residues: CASSYPGPSTDTQYF. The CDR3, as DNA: TGTGCCAGCAGCTACCCGGGACCCAGCACAGATACGCAGTATTTT.

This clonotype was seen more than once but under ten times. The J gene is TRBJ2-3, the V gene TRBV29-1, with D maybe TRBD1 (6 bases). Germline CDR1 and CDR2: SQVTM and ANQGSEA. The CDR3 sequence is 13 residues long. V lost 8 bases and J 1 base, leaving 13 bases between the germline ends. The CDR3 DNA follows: TGCAGCCTGAGGGGGACGGGCACAGATACGCAGTATTTT. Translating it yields CSLRGTGTDTQYF.